This entry describes one TCR beta chain. This clone's antigen is unknown. No base-level quality is on record; no much larger clone is a single base apart. The entry originates in a study of human T cells and chemical hapten exposure (dated by TCRdb to about 2021). A note on the overall study: For sensitization, 2% DPC in acetone was applied to a roughly 2 cm by roughly 2 cm area of upper inner arm skin. Libraries were pooled for sequencing, and per-sample TCR yields varied mainly because of small differences in library volumes within the pool. The study tracked peripheral blood TCR repertoire changes in vivo during primary and secondary sensitization to the hapten diphenylcyclopropenone (DPC) in alopecia patients. Patch testing on the upper back used Finn chambers containing 0.01% DPC, with scoring done after 6 days according to International Contact Dermatitis Research Group standards. Weekly therapeutic DPC doses were additionally applied to the scalp of patients throughout the approximately 25-week study period. For TCR sequencing, blood came from 25 to 30 alopecia patients at anywhere from one to four time points (pre-sensitization, 2, 6 and 24 weeks). Most of the patients in the cohort were female, and the cohort covered alopecia areata with under or over 50% scalp involvement, alopecia totalis and alopecia universalis. Blood was sampled from patients pre-sensitization (week 0) and at 2, 6 and about 24 weeks after DPC sensitization. Findings and caveats that apply to the study as a whole: Expanded TCRs formed significantly more large CDR3 similarity clusters than pre-sensitization or healthy control sets, consistent with antigen-driven responses. No change with DPC sensitization was found in the number of TCRs above 1 in 1000 frequency, and no evidence of global repertoire structure alterations was found. After repeated subsampling, changes were observed in the strength of the expansion versus patch-test correlation and in the threshold at which the correlation became significant. Alopecia, a presumed autoimmune disease, was present in all patients, so the immune response of the patients might differ from that of healthy individuals. A positive correlation was found between the number of PT1 expanded TCRs and patch test score, with significance reached at thresholds 8, 16 and 32 but not 4.

Library preparation used RACE. The instrument was a NextSeq 500. Library preparation attached unique molecular identifiers to individual cDNA molecules for quantitative, reproducible TCR counting. From each blood RNA sample, both TCR alpha and TCR beta chains were sequenced. In the source study's methods: A median of about 100,000 TCRs per sample was observed, with a range of roughly 23,224 to 700,000. The Decombinator software suite was used to annotate V, J and CDR3 in the TCR reads. For the PS versus PT1 abundance plots, all samples were subsampled to the same number of TCRs (28,000). TCRs were defined as expanded if absent before sensitization and observed at least eight times at the 2-week time point. The public reads were reanalyzed by TCRdb: fastp trimming at Q25, MiXCR alignment, in-frame beta chains only. CDR3 protein duplicates are merged, each entry listing the most common genes and DNA. TCRdb's processing, not the study's, gives the V and J calls here. For this sample the table gives about 80,000 distinct CDR3 sequences, of which 9.5% to 13% were detected only once. The top ten hold roughly 1.4% of the sample.

This specimen's time point label, interpreted: patch test 2, 6 weeks after DPC sensitization. The intended sense of this specimen's treatment or condition label: therapeutic diphenylcyclopropenone sensitization with weekly scalp DPC. At every patch-test visit, the blood draw took place before the patch test was put on. Eligible patients were aged 18 to 70, diagnosed with alopecia, deemed suitable for DPC therapy, and excluded if pregnant. Total RNA was extracted from unfractionated whole blood collected in Tempus Blood RNA tubes. The CDR3 goes from the cysteine to the phenylalanine over 17 residues. Of the read, only the CDR3 DNA is kept; its 51 bases are in frame from base 1. The germline V gene (reference sequence) yields MNHNY for CDR1 and SVGAGI for CDR2. V and J are trimmed by 4 bases and 5 bases, and the gene matches miss 13 bases of the junction.

This sample comprised whole blood, obtained in connection with sensitization to the hapten diphenylcyclopropenone (DPC). The chain was built from TRBV6-6 and TRBJ2-1, and 8 junctional nucleotides match TRBD2. The TCR was taken from a man younger than 35 with alopecia areata. Some clones in this sample may be carry-over from other donors' samples. The nucleotide sequence reads as follows: TGTGCCAGCAGTTGGAGTAGCGGGGCCCAAGGGAACAATGAGCAGTTCTTC. It translates to CASSWSSGAQGNNEQFF.